This is a list of T cell receptor beta chains from one sample in a study of T-cell reconstitution after alpha-beta-depleted transplantation in children. TCRdb processed the PCR reads anew with MiXCR; each CDR3 protein has one entry. This table has around 700,000 distinct CDR3 sequences, over 10% appearing once. The input for sequencing was PBMCs, taken before TCRalphabeta/CD19-depleted stem cell transplant. The source of these receptors is a girl between 2 and 10 years old with congenital amegakaryocytic thrombocytopenia, due to receive a stem cell transplant. Each CDR3 is given with its conserved first and last residue. D genes are given only for firm matches. Clone size is not always given. Where it is, it says once, few, many or a class for expanded clones.

>TRBD2|TRBV12-3/TRBV12-4|TRBJ2-1|.
TGTGCCAGCAGTTCCCGAGGGGGACTAGCGGTGAACAATGAGCAGTTCTTC
CASSSRGGLAVNNEQFF
>.|TRBV25-1|TRBJ2-1|many
TGTGCCAGCAGTGACGTTCGCGTCTCCTACAATGAGCAGTTCTTC
CASSDVRVSYNEQFF
>TRBD2|TRBV29-1|TRBJ2-1|many
TGCAGCGCAGCACTAGCGGGAGTGGGAAGCTCCTACAATGAGCAGTTCTTC
CSAALAGVGSSYNEQFF
>TRBD1|TRBV20-1|TRBJ1-1|many
TGCAGTGCTATCCGGACAGGGTACGGCACTGAAGCTTTCTTT
CSAIRTGYGTEAFF
>.|TRBV7-8|TRBJ2-1|few
TGTGCCAGCAGCTTAACCCCCAGTGTGGTCTCCTACAATGAGCAGTTCTTC
CASSLTPSVVSYNEQFF
>.|TRBV20-1|TRBJ2-7|many
TGCAGTGCCACTCCCGGGGCTATTTACGAGCAGTACTTC
CSATPGAIYEQYF
>TRBD1|TRBV12-3/TRBV12-4|TRBJ2-7|.
TGTGCCAGCAGGATGACAGGGGCAGGATACGAGCAGTACTTC
CASRMTGAGYEQYF
>.|TRBV7-8|TRBJ2-5|many
TGTGCCAGCAGCCAGGCTAAGCTTACCCTTAAAGAGACCCAGTACTTC
CASSQAKLTLKETQYF
>TRBD2|TRBV5-5|TRBJ2-7|many
TGTGCCAGCAGCTTGGGGCTGACTAGCGGGATGAACTACGAGCAGTACTTC
CASSLGLTSGMNYEQYF
>.|TRBV7-2|TRBJ2-1|many
TGTGCCAGCAGCTTGTGGACGCAGCAGTTCTTC
CASSLWTQQFF
>.|TRBV6-2/TRBV6-3|TRBJ2-1|.
TGTGCCGCATCCAGCCCACTCGTCTACAATGAGCAGTTCTTC
CAASSPLVYNEQFF
>.|TRBV29-1|TRBJ2-2|many
TGCAGCGTTGAATCTACAGGGAACACCGGGGAGCTGTTTTTT
CSVESTGNTGELFF
>.|TRBV7-9|TRBJ2-3|many
TGTGCCAGCAGCTTATCCCCGGGAGAGGGTACAGATACGCAGTATTTT
CASSLSPGEGTDTQYF
>.|TRBV20-1|TRBJ2-1|few
TGCAGTGCTAGACCCAGCGGGCTTTCCTACAATGAGCAGTTCTTC
CSARPSGLSYNEQFF
>.|TRBV30|TRBJ1-2|many
TGTGCCTGGACCCAGGGGAACTATGGCTACACCTTC
CAWTQGNYGYTF
>TRBD2|TRBV5-1|TRBJ2-5|.
TGCGCCAGCAGCTTGCGGCCTAGCGGGAGCCAAGAGACCCAGTACTTC
CASSLRPSGSQETQYF
>.|TRBV20-1|TRBJ1-6|many
TGCAGTGCTACGGGACACCCGAGCTCCTATAATTCACCCCTCCACTTT
CSATGHPSSYNSPLHF
>TRBD2|TRBV20-1|TRBJ2-1|many
TGCAGTGCTGATCGAGCGGGAATTGGGTCCTACAATGAGCAGTTCTTC
CSADRAGIGSYNEQFF
>.|TRBV15|TRBJ1-1|many
TGTGCCACCAGCAGAGGATATGCAGGGAGCACTGAAGCTTTCTTT
CATSRGYAGSTEAFF
>.|TRBV4-2|TRBJ2-2|many
TGTGCCAGCAGCCAAGATCCGGGAGCGGACACCGGGGAGCTGTTTTTT
CASSQDPGADTGELFF
>.|TRBV12-3/TRBV12-4|TRBJ2-1|many
TGTGCCAGCCGTACAACGCTCGGACTGGGTGAGCAGTTCTTC
CASRTTLGLGEQFF
>.|TRBV20-1|TRBJ2-2|many
TGCAGTGCTAGCAACGTAAACACCGGGGAGCTGTTTTTT
CSASNVNTGELFF
>.|TRBV11-3|TRBJ2-5|.
TGTGCCAGCAGCTTCGGGGCTGCGGAGACCCAGTACTTC
CASSFGAAETQYF
>TRBD2|TRBV6-4|TRBJ2-3|few
TGTGCCAGCAGTACCGGGACTAGCGGGAGTTTGTTCGCAGATACGCAGTATTTT
CASSTGTSGSLFADTQYF
>.|TRBV15|TRBJ2-7|few
TGTGCCACCAGCACCCCACGAGCGAGCGTCTACGAGCAGTACTTC
CATSTPRASVYEQYF
>.|TRBV5-1|TRBJ2-5|.
TGCGCCAGCAATAAAGGGGACCAAGAGACCCAGTACTTC
CASNKGDQETQYF
>.|TRBV5-1|TRBJ2-2|many
TGCGCCAGCAGCTTGGGCTCTTTACGTCTCACGAACACCGGGGAGCTGTTTTTT
CASSLGSLRLTNTGELFF
>.|TRBV5-6|TRBJ2-7|many
TGTGCCAGCTCCCCATGGGGCGCCTACGAGCAGTACTTC
CASSPWGAYEQYF
>TRBD1|TRBV30|TRBJ1-5|many
TGTGCCTGGAACTACAGGGGGTATAGCAATCAGCCCCAGCATTTT
CAWNYRGYSNQPQHF
>.|TRBV13|TRBJ2-2|many
TGTGCCAGCAGCTTAGGTCCCTTGAAAACGGAAACCGGGGAGCTGTTTTTT
CASSLGPLKTETGELFF
>.|TRBV20-1|TRBJ2-3|.
TGCAGTGCTAGGCCAACTCAGTGGCCAGCCAAGGATACGCAGTATTTT
CSARPTQWPAKDTQYF
>TRBD1|TRBV15|TRBJ2-1|.
TGTGCCACCAGCCCCTGGGACAGTGAGCAGTTCTTC
CATSPWDSEQFF
>TRBD2|TRBV6-6|TRBJ2-5|many
TGTGCCAGCACGACTAGCGGGAGCAAGACCCAGTACTTC
CASTTSGSKTQYF
>.|TRBV30|TRBJ2-7|few
TGTGCCTGGAGGGGTTACGAGCAGTACTTC
CAWRGYEQYF
>TRBD1|TRBV5-1|TRBJ1-6|.
TGCGCCAGCAGCGCAACGACAGGGCCCTATAATTCACCCCTCCACTTT
CASSATTGPYNSPLHF
>.|TRBV5-1|TRBJ2-3|few
TGCGCCAGCAGCTTGGATCCGCAGGGGAGCACAGATACGCAGTATTTT
CASSLDPQGSTDTQYF
>.|TRBV5-5|TRBJ2-5|.
TGTGCCAGCAGTTCCCCGGACAGCCTACAAGAGACCCAGTACTTC
CASSSPDSLQETQYF
>.|TRBV12-3/TRBV12-4|TRBJ2-4|many
TGTGCCAGCAGTTTAACGGGCGGGATTATAGCCAAAAACATTCAGTACTTC
CASSLTGGIIAKNIQYF
>.|TRBV5-1|TRBJ2-1|few
TGCGCCAGCAGCTTGCTTGCGGCCCCCTCCTACAATGAGCAGTTCTTC
CASSLLAAPSYNEQFF
>TRBD1|TRBV6-5|TRBJ2-2|many
TGTGCCAGCGGGGGGACAGGGAAGACCGGGGAGCTGTTTTTT
CASGGTGKTGELFF
>.|TRBV6-5|TRBJ2-2|many
TGTGCCAGCAGTTACTGGCGCGGGAACACCGGGGAGCTGTTTTTT
CASSYWRGNTGELFF
>TRBD1|TRBV12-3/TRBV12-4|TRBJ2-1|many
TGTGCCAGCAGTTCAGACAGGGACAATGAGCAGTTCTTC
CASSSDRDNEQFF
>TRBD1|TRBV7-4|TRBJ1-5|many
TGTGCCAGCAGCTCCAAGAGGGACAGGGAGGTTTATAGCAATCAGCCCCAGCATTTT
CASSSKRDREVYSNQPQHF
>.|TRBV29-1|TRBJ1-1|many
TGCAGCGTCATGACAAGGATGAACACTGAAGCTTTCTTT
CSVMTRMNTEAFF
>TRBD1|TRBV20-1|TRBJ1-6|few
TGCAGTGCCCCGACAGGGGGCATTTCACCCCTCCACTTT
CSAPTGGISPLHF
>TRBD2|TRBV7-2|TRBJ2-3|many
TGTGCCAGCAGCTTAGCGCTTGGGGCTAGCGGGAGAGACACAGATACGCAGTATTTT
CASSLALGASGRDTDTQYF
>.|TRBV5-1|TRBJ2-7|.
TGCGCCAGCAGCTTGGAAGGGGGAGTCTCCTACGAGCAGTACTTC
CASSLEGGVSYEQYF
>TRBD1|TRBV12-3/TRBV12-4|TRBJ1-1|many
TGTGCCAGCAGTCCCTGGACAGGCCCCATGAACACTGAAGCTTTCTTT
CASSPWTGPMNTEAFF
>.|TRBV20-1|TRBJ2-5|many
TGCAGTGCTAGAAGCCAGTACTTC
CSARSQYF
>TRBD1|TRBV30|TRBJ2-3|.
TGTGCCTGGAGCGGACCCCACAGGGGCGGAACAGATACGCAGTATTTT
CAWSGPHRGGTDTQYF
>.|TRBV11-2|TRBJ2-1|many
TGTGCCAGCAGCTTAAATCAGGATGAGCAGTTCTTC
CASSLNQDEQFF
>.|TRBV20-1|TRBJ2-4|few
TGCAGTGCCCTACACCTGGGCCTGGCCAAAAACATTCAGTACTTC
CSALHLGLAKNIQYF
>.|TRBV3-1|TRBJ2-7|many
TGTGCCAGCAGCCAAGACCCTAGCAGGACCTACGAGCAGTACTTC
CASSQDPSRTYEQYF
>.|TRBV20-1|TRBJ1-2|few
TGCAGTGCCGCCGGGGTTCCCTATGGCTACACCTTC
CSAAGVPYGYTF